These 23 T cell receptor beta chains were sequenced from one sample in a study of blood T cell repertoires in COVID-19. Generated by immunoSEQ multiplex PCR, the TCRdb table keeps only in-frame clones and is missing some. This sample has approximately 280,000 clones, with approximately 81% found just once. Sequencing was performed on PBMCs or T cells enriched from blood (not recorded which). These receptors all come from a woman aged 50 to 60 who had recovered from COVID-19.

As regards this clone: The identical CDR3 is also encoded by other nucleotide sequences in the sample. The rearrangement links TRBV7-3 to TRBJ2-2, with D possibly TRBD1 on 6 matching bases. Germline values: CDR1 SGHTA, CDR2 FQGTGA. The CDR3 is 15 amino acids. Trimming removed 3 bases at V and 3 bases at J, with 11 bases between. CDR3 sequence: CASSFGGADTGELFF. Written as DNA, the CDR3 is TGTGCCAGCAGCTTTGGGGGCGCGGACACCGGGGAGCTGTTTTTT.

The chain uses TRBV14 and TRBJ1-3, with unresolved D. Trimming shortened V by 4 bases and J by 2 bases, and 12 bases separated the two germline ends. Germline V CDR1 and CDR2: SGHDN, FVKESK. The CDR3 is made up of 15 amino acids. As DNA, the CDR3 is TGTGCCAGCAGCCTACCATTGGGCCCTGGAAACACCATATATTTT. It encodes CASSLPLGPGNTIYF. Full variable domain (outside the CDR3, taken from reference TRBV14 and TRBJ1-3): EAGVTQFPSHSVIEKGQTVTLRCDPISGHDNLYWYRRVMGKEIKFLLHFVKESKQDESGMPNNRFLAERTGGTYSTLKVQPAELEDSGVYFCASSLPLGPGNTIYFGEGSWLTVV.

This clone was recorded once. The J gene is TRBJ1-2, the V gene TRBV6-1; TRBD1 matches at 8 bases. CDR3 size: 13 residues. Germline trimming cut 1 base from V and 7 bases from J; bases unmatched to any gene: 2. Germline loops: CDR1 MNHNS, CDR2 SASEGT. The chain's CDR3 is CASSEGTGLGYTF. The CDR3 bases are TGTGCCAGCAGTGAAGGGACAGGGCTTGGCTACACCTTC.

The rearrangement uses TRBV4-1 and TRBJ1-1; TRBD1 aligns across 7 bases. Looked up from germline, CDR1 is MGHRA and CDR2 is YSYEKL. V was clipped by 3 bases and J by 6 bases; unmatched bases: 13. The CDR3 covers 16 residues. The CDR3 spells CASSQDRTGVVAEAFF. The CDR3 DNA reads TGCGCCAGCAGCCAGGACCGGACAGGAGTCGTGGCTGAAGCTTTCTTT.

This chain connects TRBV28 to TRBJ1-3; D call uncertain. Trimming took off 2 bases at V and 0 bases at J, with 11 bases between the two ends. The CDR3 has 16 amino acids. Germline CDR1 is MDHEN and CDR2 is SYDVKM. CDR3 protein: CASSLPFESSGNTIYF. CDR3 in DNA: TGTGCCAGCAGTTTACCTTTTGAGAGCTCTGGAAACACCATATATTTT.

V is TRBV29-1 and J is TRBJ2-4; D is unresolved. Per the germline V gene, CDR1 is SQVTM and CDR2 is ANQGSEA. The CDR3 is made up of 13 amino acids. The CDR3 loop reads CSALAASGNIQYF. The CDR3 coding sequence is TGCAGTGCCCTGGCCGCATCTGGAAACATTCAGTACTTC.

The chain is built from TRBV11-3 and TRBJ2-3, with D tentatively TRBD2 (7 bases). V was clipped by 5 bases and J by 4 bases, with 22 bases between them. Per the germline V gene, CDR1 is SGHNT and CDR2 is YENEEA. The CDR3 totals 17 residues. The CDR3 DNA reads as TGTGCCAGCAGCCCCGGGGGGCAGCGGGGTCCCCCAGATACGCAGTATTTT. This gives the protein CASSPGGQRGPPDTQYF.

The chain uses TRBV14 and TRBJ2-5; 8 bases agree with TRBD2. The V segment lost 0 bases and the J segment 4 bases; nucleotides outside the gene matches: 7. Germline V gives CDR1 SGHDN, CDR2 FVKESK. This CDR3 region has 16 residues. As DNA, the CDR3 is TGTGCCAGCAGCCAAGACCCGGGGGGGGTTCTAGAGACCCAGTACTTC. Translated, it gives CASSQDPGGVLETQYF.

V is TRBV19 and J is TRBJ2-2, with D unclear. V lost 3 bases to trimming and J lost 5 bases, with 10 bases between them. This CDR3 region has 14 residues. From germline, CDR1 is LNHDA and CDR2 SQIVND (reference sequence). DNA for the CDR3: TGTGCCAGTAGTATGGCATCCGGGACCGGGGAGCTGTTTTTT. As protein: CASSMASGTGELFF.

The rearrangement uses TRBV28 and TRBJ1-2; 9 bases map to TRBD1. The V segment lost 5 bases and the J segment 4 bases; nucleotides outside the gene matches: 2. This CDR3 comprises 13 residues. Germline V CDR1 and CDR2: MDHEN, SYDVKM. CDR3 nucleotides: TGTGCCAGCAGTGAGACAGGGGGCTATGGCTACACCTTC. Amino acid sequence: CASSETGGYGYTF.

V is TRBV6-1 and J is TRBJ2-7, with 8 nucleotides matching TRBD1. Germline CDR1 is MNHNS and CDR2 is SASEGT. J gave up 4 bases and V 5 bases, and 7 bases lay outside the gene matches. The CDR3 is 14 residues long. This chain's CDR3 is CASSTRDRTYEQYF. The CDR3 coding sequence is TGTGCCAGCAGTACAAGGGACAGGACTTACGAGCAGTACTTC.

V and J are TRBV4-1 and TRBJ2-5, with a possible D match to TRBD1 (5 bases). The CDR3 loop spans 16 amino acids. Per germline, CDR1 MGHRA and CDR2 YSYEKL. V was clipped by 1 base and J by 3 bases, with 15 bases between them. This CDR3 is CASSQVSQGFEETQYF. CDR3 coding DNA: TGCGCCAGCAGCCAAGTCTCGCAGGGCTTTGAAGAGACCCAGTACTTC.

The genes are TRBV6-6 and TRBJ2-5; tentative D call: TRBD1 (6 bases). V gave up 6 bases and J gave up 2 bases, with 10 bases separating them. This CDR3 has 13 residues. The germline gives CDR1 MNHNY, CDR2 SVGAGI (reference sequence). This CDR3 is CASSATGQETQYF. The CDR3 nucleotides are TGTGCCAGCAGCGCTACAGGGCAAGAGACCCAGTACTTC.

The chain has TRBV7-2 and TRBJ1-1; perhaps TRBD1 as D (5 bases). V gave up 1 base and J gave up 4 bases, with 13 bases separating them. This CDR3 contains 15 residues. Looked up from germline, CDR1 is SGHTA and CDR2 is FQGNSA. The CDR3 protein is CASSLGQWLGTEAFF. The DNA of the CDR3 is TGTGCCAGCAGCTTAGGACAGTGGTTGGGCACTGAAGCTTTCTTT.

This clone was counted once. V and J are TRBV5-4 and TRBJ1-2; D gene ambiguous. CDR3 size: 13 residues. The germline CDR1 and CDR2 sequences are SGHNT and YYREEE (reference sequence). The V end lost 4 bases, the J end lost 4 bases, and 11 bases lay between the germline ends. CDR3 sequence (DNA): TGTGCCAGCAGCGCCGCGGGTAGCTATGGCTACACCTTC. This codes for CASSAAGSYGYTF.

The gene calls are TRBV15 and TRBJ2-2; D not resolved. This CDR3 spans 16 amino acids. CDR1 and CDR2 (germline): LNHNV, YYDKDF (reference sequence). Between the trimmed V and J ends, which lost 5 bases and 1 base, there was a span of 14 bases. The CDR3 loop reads CATSQALRLNTGELFF. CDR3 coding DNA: TGTGCCACCAGCCAAGCCCTCCGATTGAACACCGGGGAGCTGTTTTTT.

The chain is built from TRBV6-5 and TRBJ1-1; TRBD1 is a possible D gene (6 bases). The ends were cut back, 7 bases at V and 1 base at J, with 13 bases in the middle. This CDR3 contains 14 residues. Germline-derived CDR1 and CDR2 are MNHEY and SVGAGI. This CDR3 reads CASTWGGKNTEAFF. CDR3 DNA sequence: TGTGCCAGCACGTGGGGGGGCAAGAACACTGAAGCTTTCTTT.

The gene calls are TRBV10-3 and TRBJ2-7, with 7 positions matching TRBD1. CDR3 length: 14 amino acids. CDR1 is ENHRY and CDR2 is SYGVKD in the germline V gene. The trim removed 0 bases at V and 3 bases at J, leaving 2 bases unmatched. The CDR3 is CAISESQGVYEQYF. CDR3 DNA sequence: TGTGCCATCAGTGAGTCCCAGGGGGTCTACGAGCAGTACTTC.

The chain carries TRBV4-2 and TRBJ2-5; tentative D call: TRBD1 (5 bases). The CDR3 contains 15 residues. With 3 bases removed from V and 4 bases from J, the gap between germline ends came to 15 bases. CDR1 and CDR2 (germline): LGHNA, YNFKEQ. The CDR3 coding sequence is TGTGCCAGCAGCCAGAGGCAGGGCTTTGGAGAGACCCAGTACTTC. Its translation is CASSQRQGFGETQYF.

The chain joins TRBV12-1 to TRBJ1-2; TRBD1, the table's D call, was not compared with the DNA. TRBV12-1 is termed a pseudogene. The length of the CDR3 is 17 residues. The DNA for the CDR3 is TGTGCCAGCAGCATACGGGACAGGGTCGTTGGGCGCTATGGCTACACCTTC. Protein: CASSIRDRVVGRYGYTF.

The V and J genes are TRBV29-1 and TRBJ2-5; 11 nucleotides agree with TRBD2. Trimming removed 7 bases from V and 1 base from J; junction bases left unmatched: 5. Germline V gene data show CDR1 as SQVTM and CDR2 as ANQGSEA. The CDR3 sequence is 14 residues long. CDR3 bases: TGCAGCGCTACCGGGACTAGCGGCCAAGAGACCCAGTACTTC. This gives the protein CSATGTSGQETQYF.

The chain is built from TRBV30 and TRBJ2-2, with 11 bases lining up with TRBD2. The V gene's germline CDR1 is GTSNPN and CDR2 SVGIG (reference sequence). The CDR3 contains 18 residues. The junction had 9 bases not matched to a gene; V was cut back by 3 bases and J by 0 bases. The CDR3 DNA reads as TGTGCCTGGAGCGCCCTAAATAGCGGGAGGGCGAACACCGGGGAGCTGTTTTTT. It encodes CAWSALNSGRANTGELFF.

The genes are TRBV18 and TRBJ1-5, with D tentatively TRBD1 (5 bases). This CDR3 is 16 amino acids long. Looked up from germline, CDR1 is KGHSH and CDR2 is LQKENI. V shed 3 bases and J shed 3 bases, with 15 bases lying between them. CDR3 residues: CASSPSGGRSNQPQHF. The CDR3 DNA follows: TGTGCCAGCTCACCTTCCGGGGGGAGGTCCAATCAGCCCCAGCATTTT.